This T cell receptor beta chain was sequenced for a study of T cells in Graves' hyperthyroidism and ophthalmopathy. Template material for amplifying TCR beta CDR3 regions consisted of RNA transcripts. An initial round of RT-PCR targeting the TCR CDR3 relied on the HTBI primer set. TCRdb called the multiplex PCR reads again in MiXCR, with one record for every CDR3 protein. The table includes some 700,000 distinct CDR3 sequences, roughly a sixth detected once. Patients aged 18 to 65 with hyperthyroidism were newly diagnosed, with duration under 2 months. Extraction of PBMCs used roughly 10 ml of fresh peripheral blood. Findings and caveats of the study: Ophthalmopathy, which appeared later, was predicted by the model a median about 5.9 months before onset. Blood also held most thyroid clonotypes expanded beyond 0.001.

Germline values: CDR1 SNHLY, CDR2 FYNNEI. The CDR3 sequence is 15 residues long. Trimming stripped 4 bases from V and 2 bases from J, with 12 bases between. With respect to this clonotype: What it recognizes is unknown.

The chain links TRBV2 to TRBJ1-5; TRBD1 might be the D (5 bases). Sequencing used blood. The clonotype was recovered from a man aged 45-65 years with Graves' hyperthyroidism. The DNA of the CDR3 is TGTGCCAGCAGTGGACAATTAGGGGGCAATCAGCCCCAGCATTTT. Translation gives CASSGQLGGNQPQHF.